One and the same sample provided the 17 T cell receptor beta chains below, sequenced in a study of T-cell reconstitution after alpha-beta-depleted transplantation in children. Unique molecular identifiers featured in how the TCRbeta library was prepared. Each CDR3 protein is one row after TCRdb ran MiXCR on the PCR reads. The sample has roughly 500,000 distinct CDR3 sequences; roughly 10% are singletons. The input for sequencing was PBMCs, taken before TCRalphabeta/CD19-depleted stem cell transplant. The receptors come from a child under 10 years old with inherited bone marrow failure, due to receive a stem cell transplant.

Ten or more counts support this clonotype. The chain joins TRBV28 to TRBJ2-1, with D unclear. Trimming took off 6 bases at V and 5 bases at J, with 8 bases between the two ends. Germline V lookup: CDR1 MDHEN, CDR2 SYDVKM. The CDR3 has 12 residues. CDR3 in amino acids: CASRSLHNEQFF. CDR3 DNA: TGTGCCAGCAGATCCCTCCACAATGAGCAGTTCTTC.

This clonotype was seen a handful of times. The chain recombines TRBV7-2 with TRBJ2-7, with 9 bases aligning to TRBD1. The CDR3 sequence is 15 residues long. The V gene's germline CDR1 is SGHTA and CDR2 FQGNSA. Trimming cost V 4 bases and J 5 bases; bases outside gene matches: 9. CDR3 protein: CASSYPTGGNHEQYF. The DNA for the CDR3 is TGTGCCAGCAGCTACCCGACAGGGGGTAACCACGAGCAGTACTTC.

This clonotype was counted at least ten times. The genes are TRBV4-2 and TRBJ2-7, with TRBD2 matching 7 bases. The CDR3 spans 15 residues. Looked up from germline, CDR1 is LGHNA and CDR2 is YNFKEQ. V was pared by 3 bases and J by 6 bases, with 11 bases of the junction left unmatched. The CDR3 sequence is CASSHIGSPGGEQYF. The CDR3, as DNA: TGTGCCAGCAGCCACATCGGGAGCCCGGGGGGCGAGCAGTACTTC.

This clonotype was seen many times. The V gene is TRBV18, the J gene TRBJ2-1, with 7 bases fitting TRBD2. V was clipped by 2 bases and J by 7 bases; unmatched bases: 8. This CDR3 region has 15 residues. Germline CDR1 is KGHSH and CDR2 is LQKENI. The CDR3 reads CASSPGQLGGNEQFF. The CDR3 nucleotides are TGTGCCAGCTCACCAGGGCAGCTCGGGGGGAATGAGCAGTTCTTC.

At least ten counts were recorded for this clonotype. The chain has TRBV20-1 and TRBJ2-1; the match to TRBD1 covers 9 bases. Germline V gives CDR1 DFQATT, CDR2 SNEGSKA (reference sequence). Trimming at V came to 5 bases and at J to 4 bases, leaving 6 bases not matched to a gene. The CDR3 has 14 residues. CDR3: CSAGGGQGYNEQFF. In DNA form, the CDR3 reads TGCAGTGCTGGGGGGGGACAGGGTTACAATGAGCAGTTCTTC.

This clonotype occurred many times. This sequence joins TRBV9 and TRBJ2-1; 14 nucleotides match TRBD2. The CDR3 runs to 18 residues. Germline CDR1 SGDLS, CDR2 YYNGEE. With V trimmed by 3 bases and J by 6 bases, 11 bases remained unmatched. CDR3 sequence (DNA): TGTGCCAGCAGCGGGAGTAAATTCGGACTAGCGGGAGGCAATGAGCAGTTCTTC. It codes for CASSGSKFGLAGGNEQFF.

This clonotype has a count of ten or more. The chain uses TRBV7-8 and TRBJ2-4; D not resolved. CDR3 length: 12 residues. Germline V lookup: CDR1 SGHVS, CDR2 FQNEAQ. V lost 5 bases and J 7 bases, leaving 9 bases between the germline ends. Here the CDR3 DNA reads TGTGCCAGCAGCCCTGTCAGGAACATTCAGTACTTC. Its protein is CASSPVRNIQYF. The full variable domain, rest sourced from reference TRBV7-8 and TRBJ2-4, is GAGVSQSPRYKVAKRGQDVALRCDPISGHVSLFWYQQALGQGPEFLTYFQNEAQLDKSGLPSDRFFAERPEGSVSTLKIQRTQQEDSAVYLCASSPVRNIQYFGAGTRLSVL.

This clonotype occurred many times. This chain joins TRBV6-1 and TRBJ2-1, with D unresolved. There are 13 residues in the CDR3. The germline V and J ends were trimmed by 6 bases and 5 bases, with 11 bases remaining between them. CDR1 and CDR2 (germline): MNHNS, SASEGT. The CDR3 coding sequence is TGTGCCAGCAGCCAGACGCTAAACAATGAGCAGTTCTTC. This gives the protein CASSQTLNNEQFF.

A note on this clonotype: Just one base apart from a much larger clone, this may be a read error. CDR3 DNA sequence: TGCGCCAGCAGCGGGGCGGAACATGCTACTAGCACAGATACGCAGTATTTT. It yields the protein CASSGAEHATSTDTQYF. The chain employs TRBV5-1 and TRBJ2-3, with D tentatively TRBD1 (5 bases). The CDR3 runs to 17 residues. Germline CDR1 and CDR2: SGHRS and YFSETQ. V was shortened by 4 bases and J by 0 bases, with 18 bases between the two germline ends.

This clonotype has a handful of counts. The chain is built from TRBV19 and TRBJ2-1; the match to TRBD2 covers 9 bases. CDR1 LNHDA and CDR2 SQIVND come from the germline V gene (reference sequence). Trimming at V came to 1 base and at J to 3 bases, leaving 7 bases not matched to a gene. The CDR3 runs to 17 residues. The CDR3 spells CASSIVRLADNYNEQFF. CDR3 bases: TGTGCCAGTAGTATAGTTCGACTAGCGGATAACTACAATGAGCAGTTCTTC.

The gene calls are TRBV7-2 and TRBJ2-7; D perhaps matches TRBD1 (7 bases). CDR1 SGHTA and CDR2 FQGNSA come from the germline V gene. CDR3 length equals 13 residues. Trimming took 3 bases from V and 4 from J, leaving 10 bases between them. The chain's CDR3 is CASSFRGEYEQYF. The CDR3 DNA reads as TGTGCCAGCAGCTTCAGGGGGGAGTACGAGCAGTACTTC.

This clonotype was picked up many times. The chain employs TRBV12-3 or TRBV12-4 and TRBJ1-2; D is unclear. The CDR3 spans 15 residues. Trimming cost V 1 base and J 3 bases, with 12 bases left between them. CDR3 in DNA: TGTGCCAGCAGTTTAGATGAGGGCAGATACTATGGCTACACCTTC. This codes for CASSLDEGRYYGYTF.

This clonotype was counted many times. The rearrangement joins TRBV20-1 to TRBJ2-7, with a possible D match to TRBD2 (5 bases). Per germline, CDR1 DFQATT and CDR2 SNEGSKA (reference sequence). V was pared by 3 bases and J by 1 base, with 16 bases between. CDR3 length equals 15 residues. The CDR3 reads CSASPLGMDSYEQYF. CDR3 nucleotide sequence: TGCAGTGCTAGCCCACTAGGAATGGATTCCTACGAGCAGTACTTC.

This clonotype was picked up many times. V is TRBV4-3 and J is TRBJ2-7, with TRBD2 matching 8 bases. CDR3 length: 16 amino acids. The germline V gene encodes CDR1 LGHNA and CDR2 YSLEER. After removal of 2 bases from V and 4 bases from J, the junction contained 10 bases not matched to a gene. The CDR3 nucleotides are TGCGCCAGCAGCCAAAACAGAGCGGGAGATAGGTACGAGCAGTACTTC. Its translation: CASSQNRAGDRYEQYF.

This clonotype was recorded at least ten times. V is TRBV6-1 and J is TRBJ2-7; the D is unclear. Trimming left V 6 bases short and J 2 bases short, with 11 bases between. Germline V gives CDR1 MNHNS, CDR2 SASEGT. The CDR3 contains 13 residues. CDR3 region: CASRPLNTYEQYF. DNA for the CDR3: TGTGCCAGCAGACCACTGAACACCTACGAGCAGTACTTC.

The V and J genes are TRBV3-1 and TRBJ2-1, with D perhaps matching TRBD1 or TRBD2 (5 bases each). This CDR3 has 18 residues. Trimming took off 11 bases at V and 7 bases at J, with 33 bases between the two ends. Germline V gene data show CDR1 as LGHDT and CDR2 as YNNKEL (reference sequence). The chain's CDR3 is CACSQVENLAHEGNEQFF. CDR3 nucleotides: TGTGCCTGCTCCCAAGTAGAAAATTTGGCCCATGAGGGGAATGAGCAGTTCTTC.

In regard to this clonotype: Given a much more abundant clone one base away, this may be a read error. The rearrangement links TRBV2 to TRBJ1-1; TRBD1 agrees at 10 bases. In germline, CDR1 is SNHLY, CDR2 FYNNEI. The CDR3 contains 18 residues. The junction had 19 bases not matched to a gene; V was cut back by 8 bases and J by 4 bases. In DNA, the CDR3 is TGTGCCAGCTGTTTAATTCTCGGGACAGGGGTACCTTTCACTGAAGCTTTCTTT. Its protein is CASCLILGTGVPFTEAFF. The whole variable domain, filled in from reference TRBV2 and TRBJ1-1, reads EPEVTQTPSHQVTQMGQEVILRCVPISNHLYFYWYRQILGQKVEFLVSFYNNEISEKSEIFDDQFSVERPDGSNFTLKIRSTKLEDSAMYFCASCLILGTGVPFTEAFFGQGTRLTVV.